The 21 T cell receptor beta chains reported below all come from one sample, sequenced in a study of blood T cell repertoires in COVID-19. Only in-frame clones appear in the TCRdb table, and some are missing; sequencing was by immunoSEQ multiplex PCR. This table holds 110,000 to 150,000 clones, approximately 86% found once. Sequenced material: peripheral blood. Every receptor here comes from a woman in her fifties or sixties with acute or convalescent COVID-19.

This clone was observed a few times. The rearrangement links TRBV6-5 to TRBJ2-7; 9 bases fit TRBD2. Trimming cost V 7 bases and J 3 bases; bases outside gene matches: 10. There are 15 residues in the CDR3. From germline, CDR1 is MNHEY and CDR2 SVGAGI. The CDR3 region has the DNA TGTGCCAGCACCCCTAGCGGGACCCCTCACTACGAGCAGTACTTC. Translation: CASTPSGTPHYEQYF.

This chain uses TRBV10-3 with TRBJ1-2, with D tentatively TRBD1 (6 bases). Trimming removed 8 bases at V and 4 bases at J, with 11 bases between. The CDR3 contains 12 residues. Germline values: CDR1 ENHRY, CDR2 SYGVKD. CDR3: CAIRTGTYGYTF. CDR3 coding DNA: TGTGCCATCCGTACAGGGACCTATGGCTACACCTTC.

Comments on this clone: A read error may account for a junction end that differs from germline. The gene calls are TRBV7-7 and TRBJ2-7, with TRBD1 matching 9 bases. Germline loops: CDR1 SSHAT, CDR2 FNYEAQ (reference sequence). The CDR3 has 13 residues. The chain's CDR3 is CASSPGQGYEQYF. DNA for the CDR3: TGTGCTAGCAGCCCGGGACAGGGCTACGAGCAGTACTTC. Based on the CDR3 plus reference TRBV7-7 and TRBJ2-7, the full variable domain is GAGVSQSPRYKVTKRGQDVTLRCDPISSHATLYWYQQALGQGPEFLTYFNYEAQPDKSGLPSDRFSAERPEGSISTLTIQRTEQRDSAMYRCASSPGQGYEQYFGPGTRLTVT.

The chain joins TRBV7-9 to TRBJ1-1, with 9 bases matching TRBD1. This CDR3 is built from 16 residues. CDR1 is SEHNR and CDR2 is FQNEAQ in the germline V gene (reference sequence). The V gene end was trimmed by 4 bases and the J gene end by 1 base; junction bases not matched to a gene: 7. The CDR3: CASSSYGTGKNTEAFF. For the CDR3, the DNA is TGTGCCAGCAGCTCGTACGGGACAGGGAAGAACACTGAAGCTTTCTTT.

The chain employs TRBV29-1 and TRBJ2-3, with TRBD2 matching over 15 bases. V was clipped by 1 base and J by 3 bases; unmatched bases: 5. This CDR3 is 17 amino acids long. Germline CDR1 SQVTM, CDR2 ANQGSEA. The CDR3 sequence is CSVEVWTSGGGTDTQYF. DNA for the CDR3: TGCAGCGTTGAAGTATGGACTAGCGGGGGGGGTACAGATACGCAGTATTTT.

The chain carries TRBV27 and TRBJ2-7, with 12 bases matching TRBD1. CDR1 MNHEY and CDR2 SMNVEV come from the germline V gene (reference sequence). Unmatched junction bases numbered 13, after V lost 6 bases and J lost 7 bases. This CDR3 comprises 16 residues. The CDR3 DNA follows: TGTGCCAGCAGCCTACTCCCGGGACAGGGGGCGGGGGAGCAGTACTTC. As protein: CASSLLPGQGAGEQYF.

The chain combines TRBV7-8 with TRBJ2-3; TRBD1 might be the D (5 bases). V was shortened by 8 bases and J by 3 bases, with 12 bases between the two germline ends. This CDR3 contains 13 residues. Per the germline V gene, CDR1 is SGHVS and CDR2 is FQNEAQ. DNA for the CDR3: TGTGCCAGCGCGTTACAGGAGACAGATACGCAGTATTTT. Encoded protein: CASALQETDTQYF.

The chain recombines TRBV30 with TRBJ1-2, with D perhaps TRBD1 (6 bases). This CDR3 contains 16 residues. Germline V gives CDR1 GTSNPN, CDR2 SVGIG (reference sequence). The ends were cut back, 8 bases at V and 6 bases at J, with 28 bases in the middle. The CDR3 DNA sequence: TGTGCCGGGGAAGTCAACCGGACAGATCAGGTCGATGGCTACACCTTC. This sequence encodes CAGEVNRTDQVDGYTF.

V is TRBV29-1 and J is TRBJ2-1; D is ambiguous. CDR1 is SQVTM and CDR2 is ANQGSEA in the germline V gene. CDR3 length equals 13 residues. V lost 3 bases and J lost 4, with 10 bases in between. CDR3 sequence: CSVDSDLYNEQFF. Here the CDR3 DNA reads TGCAGCGTTGATAGTGACTTGTACAATGAGCAGTTCTTC.

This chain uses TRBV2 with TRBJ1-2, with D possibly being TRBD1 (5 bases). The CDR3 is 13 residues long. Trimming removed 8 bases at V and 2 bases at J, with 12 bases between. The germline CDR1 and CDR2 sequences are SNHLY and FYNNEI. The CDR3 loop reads CASGAGRNYGYTF. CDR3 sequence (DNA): TGTGCCAGCGGGGCGGGGAGAAACTATGGCTACACCTTC.

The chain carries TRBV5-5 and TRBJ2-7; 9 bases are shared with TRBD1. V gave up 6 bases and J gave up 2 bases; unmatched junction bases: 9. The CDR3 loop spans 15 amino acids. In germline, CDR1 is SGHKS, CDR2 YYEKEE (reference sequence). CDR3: CASKKTGGLPYEQYF. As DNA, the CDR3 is TGTGCCAGCAAAAAGACAGGGGGATTGCCCTACGAGCAGTACTTC.

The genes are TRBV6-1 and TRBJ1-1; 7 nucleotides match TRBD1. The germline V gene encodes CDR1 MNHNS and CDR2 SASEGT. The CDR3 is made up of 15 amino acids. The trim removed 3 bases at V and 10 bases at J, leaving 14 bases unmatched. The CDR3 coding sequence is TGTGCCAGCAGTGACGCGGGACAGACCAACTGGGGAGCTTTCTTT. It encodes CASSDAGQTNWGAFF.

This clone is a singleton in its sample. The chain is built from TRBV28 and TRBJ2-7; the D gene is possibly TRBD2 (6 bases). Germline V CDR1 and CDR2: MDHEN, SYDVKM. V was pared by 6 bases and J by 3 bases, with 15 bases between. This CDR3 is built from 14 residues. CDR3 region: CASSLAGQSYEQYF. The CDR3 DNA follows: TGTGCCAGCAGCCTCGCGGGGCAAAGCTACGAGCAGTACTTC. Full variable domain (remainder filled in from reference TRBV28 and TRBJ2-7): DVKVTQSSRYLVKRTGEKVFLECVQDMDHENMFWYRQDPGLGLRLIYFSYDVKMKEKGDIPEGYSVSREKKERFSLILESASTNQTSMYLCASSLAGQSYEQYFGPGTRLTVT.

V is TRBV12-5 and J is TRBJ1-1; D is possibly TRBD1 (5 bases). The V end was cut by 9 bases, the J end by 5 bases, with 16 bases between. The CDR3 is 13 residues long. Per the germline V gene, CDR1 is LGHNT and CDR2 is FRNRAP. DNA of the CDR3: TGTGCTAGCGCAGGGACCGCGGGGACTGAAGCTTTCTTT. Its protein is CASAGTAGTEAFF.

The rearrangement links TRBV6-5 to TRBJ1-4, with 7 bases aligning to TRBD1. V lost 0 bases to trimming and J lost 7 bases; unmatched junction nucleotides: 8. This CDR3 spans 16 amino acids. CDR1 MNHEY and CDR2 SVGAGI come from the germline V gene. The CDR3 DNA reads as TGTGCCAGCAGTTACTCGTTACGAGGGGGCGGTGAAAAACTGTTTTTT. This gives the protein CASSYSLRGGGEKLFF.

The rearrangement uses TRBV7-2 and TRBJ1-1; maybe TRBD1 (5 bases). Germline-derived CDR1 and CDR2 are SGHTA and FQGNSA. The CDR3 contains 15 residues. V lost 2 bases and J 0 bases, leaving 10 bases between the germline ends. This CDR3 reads CASSLFNRLNTEAFF. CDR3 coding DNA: TGTGCCAGCAGCTTATTTAACAGGCTGAACACTGAAGCTTTCTTT.

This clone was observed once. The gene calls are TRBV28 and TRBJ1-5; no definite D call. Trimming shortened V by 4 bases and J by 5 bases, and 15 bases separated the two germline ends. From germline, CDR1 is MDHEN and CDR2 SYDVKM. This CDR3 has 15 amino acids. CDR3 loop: CASSSSIFRDQPQHF. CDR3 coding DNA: TGTGCCAGCAGTTCCTCAATTTTTAGAGATCAGCCCCAGCATTTT.

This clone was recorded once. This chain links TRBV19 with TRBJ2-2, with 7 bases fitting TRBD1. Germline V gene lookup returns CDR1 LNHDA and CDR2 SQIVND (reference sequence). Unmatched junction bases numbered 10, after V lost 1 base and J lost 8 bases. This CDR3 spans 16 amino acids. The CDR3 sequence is CASSIARDSPGGELFF. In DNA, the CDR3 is TGTGCCAGTAGTATAGCGAGGGACAGTCCTGGTGGGGAGCTGTTTTTT. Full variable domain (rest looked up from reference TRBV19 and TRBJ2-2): DGGITQSPKYLFRKEGQNVTLSCEQNLNHDAMYWYRQDPGQGLRLIYYSQIVNDFQKGDIAEGYSVSREKKESFPLTVTSAQKNPTAFYLCASSIARDSPGGELFFGEGSRLTVL.

The CDR3 DNA follows: TGTGCCAGCAGTTATACAGGGATGAATCAGCCCCAGCATTTT. Amino acids: CASSYTGMNQPQHF. V and J are TRBV27 and TRBJ1-5, with D tentatively TRBD1 (6 bases). The ends were cut back, 4 bases at V and 4 bases at J, with 11 bases in the middle. Germline V gene sequence: CDR1 MNHEY, CDR2 SMNVEV (reference sequence). The CDR3 spans 14 residues.

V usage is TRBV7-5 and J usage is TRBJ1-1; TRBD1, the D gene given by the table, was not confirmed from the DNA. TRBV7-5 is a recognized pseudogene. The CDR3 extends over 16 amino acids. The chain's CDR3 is CARSLAWTDMNTEAFF. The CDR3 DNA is TGTGCCAGAAGCTTAGCCTGGACAGACATGAACACTGAAGCTTTCTTT.

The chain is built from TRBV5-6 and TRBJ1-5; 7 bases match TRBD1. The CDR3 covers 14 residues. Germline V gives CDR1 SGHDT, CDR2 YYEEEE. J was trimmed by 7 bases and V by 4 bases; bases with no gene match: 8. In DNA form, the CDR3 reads TGTGCCAGCAGCGTGGGACAGACCGACCAGCCCCAGCATTTT. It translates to CASSVGQTDQPQHF.